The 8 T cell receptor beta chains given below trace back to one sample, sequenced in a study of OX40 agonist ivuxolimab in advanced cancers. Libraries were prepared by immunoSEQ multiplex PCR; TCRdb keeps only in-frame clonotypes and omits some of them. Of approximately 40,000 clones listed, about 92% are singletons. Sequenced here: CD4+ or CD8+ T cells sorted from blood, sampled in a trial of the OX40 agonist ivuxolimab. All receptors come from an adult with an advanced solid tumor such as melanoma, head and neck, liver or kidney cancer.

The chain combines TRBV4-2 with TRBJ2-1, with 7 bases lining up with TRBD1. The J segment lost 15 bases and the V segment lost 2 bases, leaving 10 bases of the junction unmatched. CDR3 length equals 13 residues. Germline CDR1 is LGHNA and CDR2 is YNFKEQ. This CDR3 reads CASSQTLDRASFF. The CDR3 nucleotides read TGTGCCAGCAGCCAAACCTTAGACAGGGCCTCGTTCTTC.

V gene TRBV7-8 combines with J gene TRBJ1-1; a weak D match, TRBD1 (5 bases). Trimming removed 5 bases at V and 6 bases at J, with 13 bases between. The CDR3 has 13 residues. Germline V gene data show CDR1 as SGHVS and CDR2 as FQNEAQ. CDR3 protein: CASSRAGDPEAFF. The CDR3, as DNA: TGTGCCAGCAGCCGGGCCGGGGACCCTGAAGCTTTCTTT.

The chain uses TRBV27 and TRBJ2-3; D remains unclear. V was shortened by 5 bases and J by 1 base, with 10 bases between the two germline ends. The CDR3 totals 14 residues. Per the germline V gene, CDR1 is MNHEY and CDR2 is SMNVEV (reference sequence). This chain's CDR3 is CASSLWSGTDTQYF. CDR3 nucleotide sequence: TGTGCCAGCAGTCTATGGAGTGGCACAGATACGCAGTATTTT.

CDR3 sequence reads: CASSDLDRVSSGETQYF. The CDR3 coding sequence is TGTGCCAGCAGTGATCTCGACAGGGTATCGAGTGGAGAGACCCAGTACTTC. The rearrangement uses TRBV28 and TRBJ2-5; 7 bases line up with TRBD1. With 5 bases clipped from V and 4 bases from J, the junction kept 16 bases outside the gene matches. Germline loops: CDR1 MDHEN, CDR2 SYDVKM. The CDR3 is 17 residues long.

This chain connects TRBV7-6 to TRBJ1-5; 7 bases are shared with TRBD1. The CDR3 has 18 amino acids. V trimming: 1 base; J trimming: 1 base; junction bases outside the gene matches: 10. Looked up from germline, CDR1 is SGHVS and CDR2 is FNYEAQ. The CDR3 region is CASSLERGRLGSNQPQHF. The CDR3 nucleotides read TGTGCCAGCAGCTTAGAAAGGGGGCGGCTGGGGAGCAATCAGCCCCAGCATTTT.

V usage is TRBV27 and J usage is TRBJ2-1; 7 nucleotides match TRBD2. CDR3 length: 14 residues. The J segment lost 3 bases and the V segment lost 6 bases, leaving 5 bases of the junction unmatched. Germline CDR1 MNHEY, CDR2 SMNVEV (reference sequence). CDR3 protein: CASSSREGYNEQFF. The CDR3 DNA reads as TGTGCCAGCAGCTCCAGGGAGGGCTACAATGAGCAGTTCTTC.

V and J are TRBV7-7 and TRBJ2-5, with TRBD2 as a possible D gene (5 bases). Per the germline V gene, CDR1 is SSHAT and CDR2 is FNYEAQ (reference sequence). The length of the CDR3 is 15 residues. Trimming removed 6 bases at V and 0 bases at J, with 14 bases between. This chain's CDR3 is CASSPDWTYQETQYF. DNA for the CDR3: TGTGCCAGCAGTCCGGACTGGACGTACCAAGAGACCCAGTACTTC.

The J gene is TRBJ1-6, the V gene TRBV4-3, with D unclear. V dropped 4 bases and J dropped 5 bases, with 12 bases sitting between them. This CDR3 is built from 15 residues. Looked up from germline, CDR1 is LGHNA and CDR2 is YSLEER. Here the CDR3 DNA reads TGCGCCAGCAGCCCGTCGAGGAACAATAATTCACCCCTCCACTTT. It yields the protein CASSPSRNNNSPLHF.